Below are 2 T cell receptor beta chains sequenced from a single sample in a study of blood T cell repertoires in COVID-19. The repertoire was sequenced with immunoSEQ multiplex PCR; TCRdb's copy has only in-frame clones and lacks some. Among over 85,000 clones listed, around 90% were seen once. Sample: peripheral blood. The receptors were sampled from a male donor with acute or convalescent COVID-19.

The chain combines TRBV5-4 with TRBJ2-2; 7 bases agree with TRBD1. The CDR3 extends over 16 amino acids. V shed 2 bases, J shed 2 bases, and the junction held 6 bases outside the gene matches. The V gene's germline CDR1 is SGHNT and CDR2 YYREEE (reference sequence). CDR3 sequence reads: CASSLRGQLNTGELFF. In DNA, the CDR3 is TGTGCCAGCAGCTTAAGGGGACAGTTAAACACCGGGGAGCTGTTTTTT.

The gene calls are TRBV19 and TRBJ2-5; the match to TRBD2 covers 11 bases. Germline values: CDR1 LNHDA, CDR2 SQIVND (reference sequence). The CDR3 is 18 residues long. The ends lost 3 bases at V and 1 base at J; junction bases unmatched: 10. The CDR3 DNA sequence: TGTGCCAGTAGTATTTCGCTAGCGGGGGGCCGAATCCAAGAGACCCAGTACTTC. The encoded protein is CASSISLAGGRIQETQYF.